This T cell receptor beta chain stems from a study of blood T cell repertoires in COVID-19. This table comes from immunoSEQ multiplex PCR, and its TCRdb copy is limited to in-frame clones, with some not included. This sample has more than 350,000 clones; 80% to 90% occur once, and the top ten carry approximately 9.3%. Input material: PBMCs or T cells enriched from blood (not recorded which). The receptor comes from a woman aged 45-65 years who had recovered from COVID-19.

This CDR3 is CASSSRVGQGVETQYF. As DNA, the CDR3 is TGCGCCAGCAGCTCCAGGGTGGGACAGGGAGTGGAGACCCAGTACTTC. The chain is built from TRBV5-1 and TRBJ2-5; 9 bases match TRBD1. Germline CDR1 and CDR2: SGHRS and YFSETQ. The CDR3 loop spans 16 amino acids. Trimming took 3 bases from V and 5 from J; bases not matched to a gene: 11.